This is a list of T cell receptor beta chains from one sample in a study of blood T cell repertoires in COVID-19. Profiling relied on immunoSEQ multiplex PCR, and the TCRdb table lists in-frame clones only, not all of them. The sample has around 110,000 clones; roughly 86% are singletons. Sequences were obtained from peripheral blood. These receptors were obtained from a middle-aged man with acute or convalescent COVID-19. CDR3s include the opening cysteine and the closing phenylalanine or tryptophan. The D gene is left open where the match is weak. Clone size, where shown, is once, few, many, or a class for clones that have expanded.

j_call | d_call | v_call | clone_size | cdr3_aa | cdr3_nt
TRBJ2-7 | . | TRBV19 | . | CASTIGGDSYEQYF | TGTGCCAGTACAATAGGGGGGGACTCCTACGAGCAGTACTTC
TRBJ2-5 | . | TRBV19 | . | CASSTGDSGGETQYF | TGTGCCAGTAGTACCGGGGACAGCGGAGGGGAGACCCAGTACTTC
TRBJ1-4 | . | TRBV6-5 | . | CASSLGAYEKLFF | TGTGCCAGCAGTTTGGGGGCCTATGAAAAACTGTTTTTT
TRBJ2-1 | . | TRBV6-2/TRBV6-3 | . | CASSYSTTGSMIDEQFF | TGTGCCAGCAGTTACTCGACTACAGGGAGTATGATCGATGAGCAGTTCTTC
TRBJ2-1 | . | TRBV27 | . | CASSFQDNEQFF | TGTGCCAGCAGTTTCCAGGACAATGAGCAGTTCTTC
TRBJ2-2 | TRBD1 | TRBV2 | . | CASSPRTGYTGELFF | TGTGCCAGCAGTCCCCGGACAGGGTACACCGGGGAGCTGTTTTTT
TRBJ2-3 | TRBD2 | TRBV6-6 | . | CASSPTPGLAGGPLGTQYF | TGTGCCAGCAGTCCGACACCGGGACTAGCGGGGGGTCCGTTAGGGACGCAGTATTTT
TRBJ1-1 | . | TRBV9 | . | CASSVDEGAREAFF | TGTGCCAGCAGCGTAGATGAAGGGGCGAGAGAAGCTTTCTTT
TRBJ2-5 | TRBD1 | TRBV24-1 | once | CATSYRGQETQYF | TGTGCCACCAGTTACAGGGGACAAGAGACCCAGTACTTC
TRBJ2-1 | . | TRBV11-2 | . | CASSLETRAWDEQFF | TGTGCCAGCAGCTTAGAAACCAGGGCTTGGGATGAGCAGTTCTTC
TRBJ2-5 | . | TRBV7-7 | . | CASSLGGAFQETQYF | TGTGCTAGCAGTTTAGGTGGGGCTTTCCAAGAGACCCAGTACTTC
TRBJ2-2 | . | TRBV9 | . | CASSVDLAGKNTGELFF | TGTGCCAGCAGCGTAGATTTGGCGGGAAAGAACACCGGGGAGCTGTTTTTT
TRBJ1-5 | TRBD1 | TRBV2 | . | CASSREGTGNQPQHF | TGTGCCAGCAGCCGCGAGGGGACAGGGAATCAGCCCCAGCATTTT
TRBJ1-6 | TRBD1 | TRBV30 | . | CAWTQGGSPLHF | TGTGCCTGGACTCAGGGGGGTTCACCCCTCCACTTT
TRBJ1-2 | . | TRBV27 | . | CASSPAFDGVYGYTF | TGTGCCAGCAGTCCCGCCTTCGACGGGGTCTATGGCTACACCTTC
TRBJ1-2 | . | TRBV5-1 | once | CASSLLLGATGSGYGYTF | TGCGCCAGCAGCTTGTTGCTGGGGGCCACAGGGTCGGGCTATGGCTACACCTTC